The source of this T cell receptor beta chain is a study of early T cells in non-severe SARS-CoV-2 infection. Across the study: RNA in bulk from unsorted whole blood was sequenced, and chains were unpaired.

This clonotype was detected ten times or more. Its antigen remains unidentified. Individual cDNA molecules carried attached unique molecular identifiers. TCRdb called the 5' RACE reads again in MiXCR, with one record for every CDR3 protein. This table has tens of thousands of distinct CDR3 sequences, 9.5% to 15% appearing once. Findings of the study overall: Comparison of clonotypes with VDJdb favored anti-spike CD8 responses while missing private and CD4 specificities.

CDR1 is SQVTM, CDR2 ANQGSEA, per germline. Trimming stripped 4 bases from V and 5 bases from J, with 5 bases between. The CDR3 extends over 11 amino acids. The clonotype comes from an adult who was a healthcare worker with PCR-confirmed SARS-CoV-2 infection or an uninfected control (not recorded which). The specimen sequenced was whole blood. The chain joins TRBV29-1 to TRBJ1-4; D is uncertain. CDR3 residues: CSVARNEKLFF. The CDR3 DNA reads as TGCAGCGTTGCCAGAAATGAAAAACTGTTTTTT.